This TCR beta chain comes out of a study of response to subunit inactivated influenza vaccine. General study points: After each seasonal influenza vaccination, few new T cells are recruited, the authors suggested.

The CDR3 length is 12 residues. V lost 5 bases and J lost 9; bases outside the gene matches: 3. CDR1 is SEHNR and CDR2 is FQNEAQ in the germline V gene (reference sequence). One entry per CDR3 protein results from TCRdb running MiXCR on the RT-PCR reads. In the table there are around 520,000 distinct CDR3 sequences, 25% of which are singletons. This clonotype was seen a few times. The antigen remains undetermined. The receptor comes from a man between 45 and 60 years old who received an inactivated influenza vaccine. This material consisted of CD4+ T cells sorted from PBMCs, taken roughly 5 days after vaccination. The gene calls are TRBV7-9 and TRBJ2-7; 11 nucleotides align to TRBD1. The CDR3 bases are TGTGCCAGCAGCCGGGGACAGGGGGGGCAGTACTTC. Protein sequence: CASSRGQGGQYF.